Listed here are 13 T cell receptor beta chains from one sample, sequenced in a study of chemoradiotherapy in HPV16-positive cancers. Some clones are missing from TCRdb's copy, which holds only in-frame ones; the method was immunoSEQ multiplex PCR. There are around 12,000 clones in the sample; roughly four fifths occur only once, and around 0.96% lies in the top ten. Sample collection was performed from a patient who underwent chemoradiotherapy. The receptors were gathered from a human donor with HPV-associated anogenital cancer.

The chain links TRBV7-9 to TRBJ1-4; D is undetermined. V lost 4 bases and J lost 4, with 16 bases in between. CDR1 SEHNR and CDR2 FQNEAQ come from the germline V gene (reference sequence). The CDR3 runs 16 residues. Written as DNA, the CDR3 is TGTGCCAGCAGCTCTTCCCTCGACGGAATTAATGAAAAACTGTTTTTT. The encoded protein is CASSSSLDGINEKLFF. Combining the CDR3 with reference TRBV7-9 and TRBJ1-4 gives the whole variable domain DTGVSQNPRHKITKRGQNVTFRCDPISEHNRLYWYRQTLGQGPEFLTYFQNEAQLEKSRLLSDRFSAERPKGSFSTLEIQRTEQGDSAMYLCASSSSLDGINEKLFFGSGTQLSVL.

The chain carries TRBV28 and TRBJ2-5, with 7 bases lining up with TRBD1. V trimming: 6 bases; J trimming: 4 bases; junction bases outside the gene matches: 8. The CDR3 length is 14 residues. In germline, CDR1 is MDHEN, CDR2 SYDVKM. In DNA, the CDR3 is TGTGCCAGCAGCGGCGGTCCAGGGGGAGAGACCCAGTACTTC. Its protein product is CASSGGPGGETQYF.

On this clone itself: In the same sample, other DNA sequences code for this CDR3. The chain carries TRBV5-1 and TRBJ1-4; possible D gene TRBD1, 6 bases. This CDR3 region has 14 residues. The V gene lost 2 bases and the J gene lost 7 bases, with 12 bases spanning the gap. Germline V gene sequence: CDR1 SGHRS, CDR2 YFSETQ. The CDR3 DNA follows: TGCGCCAGCAGCTTAGGGACAAAGGGTGAAAAACTGTTTTTT. As protein: CASSLGTKGEKLFF.

The CDR3 bases are TGTGCCAGCAGCGTAGACAGCGTCGGTCAGCCCCAGCATTTT. Translating it yields CASSVDSVGQPQHF. V usage is TRBV9 and J usage is TRBJ1-5; D is uncertain. Germline values: CDR1 SGDLS, CDR2 YYNGEE. With 0 bases removed from V and 6 bases from J, the gap between germline ends came to 10 bases. This CDR3 has 14 residues.

The chain recombines TRBV5-4 with TRBJ1-4; D call uncertain. The CDR3 has 14 residues. Trimming stripped 0 bases from V and 6 bases from J, with 9 bases between. Germline CDR1 is SGHNT and CDR2 is YYREEE (reference sequence). The CDR3: CASSLGGPDEKLFF. The CDR3 DNA reads TGTGCCAGCAGCTTGGGTGGTCCGGATGAAAAACTGTTTTTT. Full variable domain (missing parts from reference TRBV5-4 and TRBJ1-4): ETGVTQSPTHLIKTRGQQVTLRCSSQSGHNTVSWYQQALGQGPQFIFQYYREEENGRGNFPPRFSGLQFPNYSSELNVNALELDDSALYLCASSLGGPDEKLFFGSGTQLSVL.

The chain recombines TRBV2 with TRBJ2-3; tentatively, D is TRBD1 (6 bases). Germline V gene data show CDR1 as SNHLY and CDR2 as FYNNEI. V was trimmed by 3 bases and J by 3 bases, leaving 10 bases between them. The CDR3 contains 14 residues. CDR3 in DNA: TGTGCCAGCAGTGATGGCAGGGGTACAGATACGCAGTATTTT. Translated, it gives CASSDGRGTDTQYF.

The chain links TRBV30 to TRBJ1-1; 8 bases align to TRBD1. Germline loops: CDR1 GTSNPN, CDR2 SVGIG (reference sequence). V lost 2 bases, J lost 0 bases, and 2 bases stayed unmatched. There are 14 residues in the CDR3. The CDR3 spells CAWSLGQVNTEAFF. CDR3 nucleotide sequence: TGTGCCTGGAGTTTGGGACAGGTGAACACTGAAGCTTTCTTT.

This chain's CDR3 is CASSHSLNYGYTF. The CDR3 nucleotides are TGTGCCAGCAGCCATTCACTAAACTATGGCTACACCTTC. The rearrangement joins TRBV14 to TRBJ1-2; D is unclear. The CDR3 has 13 amino acids. CDR1 is SGHDN and CDR2 is FVKESK in the germline V gene. V shed 3 bases and J shed 2 bases, with 7 bases lying between them.

This clone was picked up a small number of times. The J gene is TRBJ2-6, the V gene TRBV5-4; D might be TRBD2 (6 bases). The germline V and J ends were trimmed by 0 bases and 4 bases, with 8 bases remaining between them. The CDR3 length is 15 residues. The germline gives CDR1 SGHNT, CDR2 YYREEE (reference sequence). In DNA, the CDR3 is TGTGCCAGCAGCTTGGTGGGGGGAGGGGCCAACGTCCTGACTTTC. It yields the protein CASSLVGGGANVLTF.

The CDR3 DNA sequence: TGTGCCAGCAGCGACATTGGAGATACGCAGTATTTT. This sequence encodes CASSDIGDTQYF. This rearrangement joins TRBV7-3 to TRBJ2-3; D not resolved. This CDR3 has 12 residues. Deletions cut 5 bases from V and 5 bases from J, with 8 bases between. Germline CDR1 SGHTA, CDR2 FQGTGA.

The chain employs TRBV6-6 and TRBJ1-1; D possibly corresponds to TRBD1 (6 bases). The V end was cut by 6 bases, the J end by 1 base, with 12 bases between. Germline loops: CDR1 MNHNY, CDR2 SVGAGI (reference sequence). The CDR3 runs 14 residues. The CDR3 bases are TGTGCCAGCAGGGAACCGGGACAGAACACTGAAGCTTTCTTT. Protein sequence: CASREPGQNTEAFF.

V is TRBV19 and J is TRBJ1-3; no firm D call. V shed 4 bases and J shed 8 bases, with 21 bases lying between them. The CDR3 runs 16 residues. Germline-derived CDR1 and CDR2 are LNHDA and SQIVND (reference sequence). The CDR3, as DNA: TGTGCCAGTAGTAGGCCTCAAATGGACGGCCTGGACACCATATATTTT. It is translated as CASSRPQMDGLDTIYF. The full variable domain, its missing parts supplied by reference TRBV19 and TRBJ1-3, is DGGITQSPKYLFRKEGQNVTLSCEQNLNHDAMYWYRQDPGQGLRLIYYSQIVNDFQKGDIAEGYSVSREKKESFPLTVTSAQKNPTAFYLCASSRPQMDGLDTIYFGEGSWLTVV.

The V gene is TRBV19, the J gene TRBJ2-7; D gene ambiguous. CDR3 length: 14 residues. Trimming removed 1 base from V and 3 bases from J, with 10 bases in between. Germline-derived CDR1 and CDR2 are LNHDA and SQIVND (reference sequence). The CDR3 here is CASSIGVDGYEQYF. The CDR3 nucleotides read TGTGCCAGTAGTATAGGGGTTGATGGCTACGAGCAGTACTTC.